This T cell receptor beta chain was identified during a study of blood T cell repertoires in COVID-19. Study-wide background: Whether acute or convalescent, the COVID-19 samples came from the United States, Italy and Spain. T cells, B-cell-depleted T cells, or PBMCs provided the cDNA or gDNA that served as material.

This clone showed up just once. Trimming took 1 base from V and 10 from J; bases not matched to a gene: 14. There are 17 residues in the CDR3. Germline assignment: CDR1 LGHNA and CDR2 YNFKEQ. As originally analysed: Reference gene primer amplification gave estimated nucleated cell counts. Libraries were prepared by immunoSEQ multiplex PCR; TCRdb keeps only in-frame clonotypes and omits some of them. V and J calls and clone size follow that table, whereas D and trimming were derived from the DNA. The table shows around 140,000 clones, with 88% occurring only once. Sequences were obtained from peripheral blood. The chain joins TRBV4-2 to TRBJ2-1; 9 positions agree with TRBD2. This receptor was taken from a man in his sixties with active or convalescent COVID-19. CDR3 in amino acids: CASSQAPASGKAGEQFF. CDR3 coding DNA: TGTGCCAGCAGCCAAGCCCCAGCTAGCGGGAAAGCAGGCGAGCAGTTCTTC.